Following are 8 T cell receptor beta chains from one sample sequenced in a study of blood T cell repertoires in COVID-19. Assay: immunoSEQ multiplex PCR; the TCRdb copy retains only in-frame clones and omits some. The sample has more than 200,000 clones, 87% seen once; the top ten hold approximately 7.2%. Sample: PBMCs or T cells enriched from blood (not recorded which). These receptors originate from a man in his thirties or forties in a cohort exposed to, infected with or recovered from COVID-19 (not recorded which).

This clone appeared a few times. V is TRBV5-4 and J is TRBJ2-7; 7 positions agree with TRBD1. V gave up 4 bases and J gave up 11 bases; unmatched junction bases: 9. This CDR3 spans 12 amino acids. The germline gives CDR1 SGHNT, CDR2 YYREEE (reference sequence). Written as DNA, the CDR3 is TGTGCCAGCAGCCGCCGGGACAGCCCCGAGTACTTC. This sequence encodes CASSRRDSPEYF.

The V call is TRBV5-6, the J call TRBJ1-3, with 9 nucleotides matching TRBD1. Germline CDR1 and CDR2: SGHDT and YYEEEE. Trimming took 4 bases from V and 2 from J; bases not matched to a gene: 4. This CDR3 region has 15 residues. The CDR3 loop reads CASSGGTGPGNTIYF. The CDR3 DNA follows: TGTGCCAGCAGCGGAGGGACAGGGCCTGGAAACACCATATATTTT.

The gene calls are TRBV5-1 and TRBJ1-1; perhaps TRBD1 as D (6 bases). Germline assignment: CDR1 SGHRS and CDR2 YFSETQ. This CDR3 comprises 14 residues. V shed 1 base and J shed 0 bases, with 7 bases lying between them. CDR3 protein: CASSLRGMNTEAFF. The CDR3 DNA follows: TGCGCCAGCAGCTTGAGGGGGATGAACACTGAAGCTTTCTTT.

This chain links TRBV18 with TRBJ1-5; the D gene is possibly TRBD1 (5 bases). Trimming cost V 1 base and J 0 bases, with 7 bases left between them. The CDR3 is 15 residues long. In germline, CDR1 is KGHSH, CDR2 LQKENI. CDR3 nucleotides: TGTGCCAGCTCACCACAACAGGATAGCAATCAGCCCCAGCATTTT. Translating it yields CASSPQQDSNQPQHF.

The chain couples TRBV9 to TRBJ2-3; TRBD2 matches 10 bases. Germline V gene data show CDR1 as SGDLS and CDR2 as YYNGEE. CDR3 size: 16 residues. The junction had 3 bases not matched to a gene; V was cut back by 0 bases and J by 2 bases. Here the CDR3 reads CASSVELAGITDTQYF. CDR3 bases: TGTGCCAGCAGCGTAGAACTAGCGGGAATCACAGATACGCAGTATTTT.

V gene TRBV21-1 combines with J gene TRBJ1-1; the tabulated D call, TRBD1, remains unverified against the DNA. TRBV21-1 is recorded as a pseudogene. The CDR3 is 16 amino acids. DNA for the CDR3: TGTGCCAGCAGCAGGGTAGAAGACAACATGAACACTGAAGCTTTCTTT. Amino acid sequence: CASSRVEDNMNTEAFF.

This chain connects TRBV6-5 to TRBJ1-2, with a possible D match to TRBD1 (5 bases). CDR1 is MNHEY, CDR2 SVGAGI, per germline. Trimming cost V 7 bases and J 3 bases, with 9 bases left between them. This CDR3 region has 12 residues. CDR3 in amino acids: CASKRGDYGYTF. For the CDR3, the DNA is TGTGCCAGCAAAAGGGGCGACTATGGCTACACCTTC.

The CDR3 region has the DNA TGTGCCAGCAGTCGCATTGGACAGTCTGGGTTATCTGAAGCTTTCTTT. Translating it yields CASSRIGQSGLSEAFF. The rearrangement joins TRBV6-2 or TRBV6-3 to TRBJ1-1, with D perhaps TRBD1 (6 bases). The CDR3 runs 16 residues. The germline gives CDR1 MNHEY, CDR2 SVGEGT. Trimming took 5 bases from V and 6 from J, leaving 22 bases between them.